The 13 T cell receptor beta chains reported below all come from one sample, sequenced in a study of CD8 T cells in Susac syndrome. Random hexamers were used to reverse transcribe an amount of roughly 0.45 to 1 ug RNA. One entry per CDR3 protein results from TCRdb running MiXCR on the immunoSEQ multiplex PCR reads. The sample has approximately 300,000 distinct CDR3 sequences, approximately 85% seen once. Sequences were obtained from CD8+ T cells from PBMCs. These receptors were taken from a human donor with multiple sclerosis.

The chain has TRBV7-9 and TRBJ2-5, with D possibly called TRBD1 or TRBD2 (5 bases each). Deletions cut 5 bases from V and 6 bases from J, with 19 bases between. The CDR3 loop spans 15 amino acids. Germline CDR1 and CDR2: SEHNR and FQNEAQ (reference sequence). The CDR3 nucleotides read TGTGCCAGCAGCCGAGGAGTCGGGACGGTGAAGACCCAGTACTTC. Encoded protein: CASSRGVGTVKTQYF.

The V gene is TRBV15, the J gene TRBJ1-1; D is ambiguous. This CDR3 comprises 12 residues. CDR1 is LNHNV and CDR2 is YYDKDF in the germline V gene (reference sequence). V was trimmed by 6 bases and J by 11 bases, leaving 16 bases between them. DNA for the CDR3: TGTGCCACCAGTCGAGCCTCTTCCATGGCTTTCTTT. Protein: CATSRASSMAFF.

This clonotype was recorded once. The chain joins TRBV7-8 to TRBJ2-3, with D tentatively TRBD1 or TRBD2 (5 bases each). CDR3 length equals 15 residues. Germline CDR1 and CDR2: SGHVS and FQNEAQ. Trimming shortened V by 8 bases and J by 0 bases, and 15 bases separated the two germline ends. CDR3 bases: TGTGCCAGCGCACCCGAAGGGGAGAGCACAGATACGCAGTATTTT. Encoded protein: CASAPEGESTDTQYF.

The J gene is TRBJ2-7, the V gene TRBV6-2 or TRBV6-3; tentatively, D is TRBD2 (5 bases). Per germline, CDR1 MNHEY and CDR2 SVGEGT. V was trimmed by 5 bases and J by 3 bases, leaving 20 bases between them. This CDR3 contains 16 residues. The CDR3 loop is CASSPYILRRDYEQYF. CDR3 coding DNA: TGTGCCAGCAGTCCTTACATCTTACGCCGGGACTACGAGCAGTACTTC.

The J gene is TRBJ2-5, the V gene TRBV9, with D perhaps TRBD1 or TRBD2 (5 bases each). Germline lookup yields CDR1 SGDLS and CDR2 YYNGEE. Deletions cut 4 bases from V and 4 bases from J, with 14 bases between. The CDR3 runs 14 residues. The CDR3 DNA is TGTGCCAGCAGCCCTTACTGGGGGACAGAGACCCAGTACTTC. Its protein is CASSPYWGTETQYF.

The chain links TRBV14 to TRBJ2-5, with D hard to call. The CDR3 consists of 13 residues. CDR1 is SGHDN and CDR2 is FVKESK in the germline V gene. Trimming pared 2 bases from V and 3 bases from J, leaving 7 bases between. CDR3 nucleotide sequence: TGTGCCAGCAGCCAATTTACAGAAGAGACCCAGTACTTC. It yields the protein CASSQFTEETQYF.

The rearrangement joins TRBV20-1 to TRBJ1-2; TRBD1 agrees at 7 bases. The CDR3 consists of 13 residues. CDR1 DFQATT and CDR2 SNEGSKA come from the germline V gene (reference sequence). The DNA for the CDR3 is TGCAGCCTTGGGGACAGCCGAATCTATGGCTACACCTTC. The encoded protein is CSLGDSRIYGYTF.

V usage is TRBV24-1 and J usage is TRBJ2-3, with 8 bases that match TRBD2. In germline, CDR1 is KGHDR, CDR2 SFDVKD. V trimming: 3 bases; J trimming: 3 bases; junction bases outside the gene matches: 7. CDR3 length: 16 residues. The DNA of the CDR3 is TGTGCCACCAGTGATGCGGGACTAGTCGTTACAGATACGCAGTATTTT. Translated: CATSDAGLVVTDTQYF.

The chain joins TRBV19 to TRBJ1-1, with D possibly being TRBD1 (5 bases). CDR1 and CDR2 from the germline V gene are LNHDA and SQIVND (reference sequence). The CDR3 is 15 amino acids. V was clipped by 5 bases and J by 5 bases, with 18 bases between them. The CDR3 reads CASSPGPTAGTEAFF. As DNA, the CDR3 is TGTGCCAGTAGTCCCGGTCCGACTGCAGGGACTGAAGCTTTCTTT. The full variable domain, completed using reference TRBV19 and TRBJ1-1, is DGGITQSPKYLFRKEGQNVTLSCEQNLNHDAMYWYRQDPGQGLRLIYYSQIVNDFQKGDIAEGYSVSREKKESFPLTVTSAQKNPTAFYLCASSPGPTAGTEAFFGQGTRLTVV.

The rearrangement uses TRBV20-1 and TRBJ1-4; 9 bases agree with TRBD1. The CDR3 covers 17 residues. With V trimmed by 6 bases and J by 1 base, 12 bases remained unmatched. Germline-derived CDR1 and CDR2 are DFQATT and SNEGSKA (reference sequence). The CDR3 coding sequence is TGCAGTGCCAACACCCGGGACAGGGCTGTAACTAATGAAAAACTGTTTTTT. Protein sequence: CSANTRDRAVTNEKLFF.

The V and J genes are TRBV4-3 and TRBJ1-2; tentative D call: TRBD1 (5 bases). V lost 1 base to trimming and J lost 4 bases, with 13 bases between them. Looked up from germline, CDR1 is LGHNA and CDR2 is YSLEER. CDR3 size: 15 residues. The CDR3 sequence is CASSQVYQGGYGYTF. CDR3 bases: TGCGCCAGCAGCCAAGTATATCAGGGAGGCTATGGCTACACCTTC.

The chain is built from TRBV27 and TRBJ1-1, with unresolved D. The germline V and J ends were trimmed by 4 bases and 4 bases, with 16 bases remaining between them. Germline V gene data show CDR1 as MNHEY and CDR2 as SMNVEV (reference sequence). The CDR3 length is 15 residues. The CDR3 DNA is TGTGCCAGCAGTTCAGTGACCGGGCCGAGCACTGAAGCTTTCTTT. Translation: CASSSVTGPSTEAFF.

The chain carries TRBV7-8 and TRBJ1-4; no clear D. There are 15 residues in the CDR3. Germline CDR1 and CDR2: SGHVS and FQNEAQ. Trimming stripped 3 bases from V and 4 bases from J, with 12 bases between. The CDR3 reads CASSLFGQYNEKLFF. The CDR3 DNA is TGTGCCAGCAGCTTGTTCGGGCAGTATAATGAAAAACTGTTTTTT.